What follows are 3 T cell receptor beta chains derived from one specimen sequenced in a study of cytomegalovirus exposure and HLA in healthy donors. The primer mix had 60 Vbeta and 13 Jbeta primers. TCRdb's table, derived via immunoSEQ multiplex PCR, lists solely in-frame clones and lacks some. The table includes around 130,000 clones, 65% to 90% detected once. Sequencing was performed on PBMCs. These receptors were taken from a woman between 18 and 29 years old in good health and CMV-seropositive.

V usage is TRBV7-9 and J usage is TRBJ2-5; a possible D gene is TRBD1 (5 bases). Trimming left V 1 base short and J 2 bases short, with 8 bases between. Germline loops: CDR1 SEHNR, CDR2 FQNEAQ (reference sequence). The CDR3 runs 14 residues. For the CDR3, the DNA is TGTGCCAGCAGCTTAGAACAGGCTCAAGAGACCCAGTACTTC. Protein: CASSLEQAQETQYF.

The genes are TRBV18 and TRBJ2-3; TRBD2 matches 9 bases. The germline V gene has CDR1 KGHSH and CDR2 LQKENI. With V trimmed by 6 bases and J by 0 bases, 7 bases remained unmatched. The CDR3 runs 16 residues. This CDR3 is CASSLIAGESTDTQYF. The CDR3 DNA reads TGTGCCAGCTCTCTGATAGCGGGGGAAAGCACAGATACGCAGTATTTT.

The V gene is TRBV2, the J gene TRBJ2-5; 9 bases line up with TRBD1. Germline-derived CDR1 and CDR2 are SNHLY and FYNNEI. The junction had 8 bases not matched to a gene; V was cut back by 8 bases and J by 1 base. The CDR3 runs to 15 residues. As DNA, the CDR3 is TGTGCCAGCGGTTGGGACAGGGTGGGCCAAGAGACCCAGTACTTC. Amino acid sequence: CASGWDRVGQETQYF.